This T cell receptor (beta chain) was found in a study of control samples from healthy donors and cancer patients. The method was immunoSEQ multiplex PCR; TCRdb's version includes in-frame clones alone and lacks a portion of them. The sample gives some 120,000 clones, 87% of which show up once; roughly 2% is in the top ten. CDR1 is MDHEN and CDR2 is SYDVKM in the germline V gene. This CDR3 has 14 amino acids. Trimming stripped 3 bases from V and 5 bases from J, with 13 bases between. The rearrangement uses TRBV28 and TRBJ1-1; D perhaps matches TRBD1 (5 bases). The TCR sequence derives from a man between 18 and 29 years old in good health. The sample comprised blood. The CDR3 is CASSLGRVGTEAFF. In DNA, the CDR3 is TGTGCCAGCAGTTTGGGCAGGGTTGGGACTGAAGCTTTCTTT.